This T cell receptor (beta chain) was identified in a study of cytomegalovirus exposure and HLA in healthy donors. Findings and limits, study-wide: Reportedly, cytomegalovirus status was diagnosed with high sensitivity and specificity.

PCR primers comprised 60 Vbeta and 13 Jbeta primers. Data came from immunoSEQ multiplex PCR; TCRdb stores just in-frame clones and leaves some out. The profile shows about 190,000 clones, roughly 80% of them singletons. Donors consisted of healthy bone marrow donors. When sampled, the donors appeared nominally healthy, though they likely had unrecorded immune exposures. Regarding this clone: Its antigen remains unidentified.

Germline CDR1 SGHRS, CDR2 YFSETQ. Trimming pared 2 bases from V and 5 bases from J, leaving 8 bases between. The CDR3 has 13 amino acids. The material sequenced was PBMCs. The gene calls are TRBV5-1 and TRBJ2-4; D is possibly TRBD2 (6 bases). This sequence originates from a man between 45 and 60 years old in good health and CMV-seronegative. The CDR3 is CASSFGGENIQYF. In DNA form, the CDR3 reads TGCGCCAGCAGCTTCGGGGGAGAAAACATTCAGTACTTC.